These T cell receptor beta chains were read from a single sample in a study of chemoradiotherapy in HPV16-positive cancers. Here immunoSEQ multiplex PCR was the method, and the copy in TCRdb shows in-frame clones only, minus some. The table shows fewer than 25,000 clones, with around 75% occurring only once. Sample acquisition took place from a patient who underwent chemoradiotherapy. All receptors derive from a human donor with HPV-associated anogenital cancer. CDR3s include the opening cysteine and the closing phenylalanine or tryptophan. A D gene is named only where the DNA matches it firmly. Size tells how often a clone was seen (once, few, many) or the class of an expanded clone, and some rows leave it out.

clone_size | j_call | d_call | v_call | cdr3_aa | cdr3_nt
. | TRBJ2-7 | . | TRBV5-1 | CASSSDRYEQYF | TGCGCCAGCAGCTCAGACAGGTACGAGCAGTACTTC
. | TRBJ1-1 | TRBD1 | TRBV4-1 | CASSQGPMDREAFF | TGCGCCAGCAGCCAAGGCCCGATGGACAGGGAGGCTTTCTTT
few | TRBJ2-5 | . | TRBV18 | CASSPSGVGETQYF | TGTGCCAGCTCACCGTCGGGGGTTGGAGAGACCCAGTACTTC
. | TRBJ1-1 | . | TRBV29-1 | CSVPVGGQPNTEAFF | TGCAGCGTTCCCGTGGGGGGACAACCGAACACTGAAGCTTTCTTT
once | TRBJ1-5 | . | TRBV6-1 | CASHQNGQPQHF | TGTGCCAGCCATCAGAACGGGCAGCCCCAGCATTTT
once | TRBJ2-2 | . | TRBV5-4 | CASSLGGVRATGELFF | TGTGCCAGCAGCTTGGGGGGGGTTCGGGCAACCGGGGAGCTGTTTTTT
few | TRBJ2-5 | . | TRBV27 | CASSLTWLAQETQYF | TGTGCCAGCAGCCTTACCTGGCTAGCACAAGAGACCCAGTACTTC
medium-sized | TRBJ1-2 | . | TRBV10-2 | CASSESPDNNYGYTF | TGCGCCAGCAGTGAGTCTCCGGACAACAACTATGGCTACACCTTC
medium-sized | TRBJ1-3 | . | TRBV2 | CASTEGGTIYF | TGTGCCAGCACCGAGGGTGGCACCATATATTTT
. | TRBJ2-1 | TRBD2 | TRBV9 | CASSVGLLANEQFF | TGTGCCAGCAGCGTAGGATTACTAGCGAATGAGCAGTTCTTC
few | TRBJ2-5 | . | TRBV2 | CASKTGRKETQYF | TGTGCCAGCAAGACGGGGAGAAAAGAGACCCAGTACTTC
. | TRBJ1-6 | TRBD1 | TRBV9 | CASSVEGTGGNSPLHF | TGTGCCAGCAGCGTAGAAGGAACAGGGGGTAATTCACCCCTCCACTTT
. | TRBJ2-2 | TRBD2 | TRBV4-2 | CASSQLQAGVWTGELFF | TGTGCCAGCAGCCAGTTACAAGCGGGAGTCTGGACCGGGGAGCTGTTTTTT
. | TRBJ1-1 | TRBD1 | TRBV10-3 | CAIKVGTVTTEAFF | TGTGCCATCAAGGTCGGGACAGTTACGACTGAAGCTTTCTTT
few | TRBJ2-1 | . | TRBV25-1 | CASSSLTGSSYNEQFF | TGTGCCAGCAGTAGTTTAACAGGAAGCTCCTACAATGAGCAGTTCTTC
. | TRBJ1-5 | TRBD1 | TRBV2 | CASSLSGTGFSPQHF | TGTGCCAGCAGTCTCTCCGGGACAGGGTTCTCACCCCAGCATTTT
few | TRBJ2-3 | TRBD2 | TRBV4-2 | CASSHSGRPDTQYF | TGTGCCAGCAGCCATAGCGGGAGACCAGATACGCAGTATTTT
. | TRBJ2-7 | . | TRBV29-1 | CSVEDRAQAYEQYF | TGCAGCGTTGAAGATCGGGCACAAGCCTACGAGCAGTACTTC
. | TRBJ2-7 | . | TRBV9 | CASSVQWDNSYEQYF | TGTGCCAGCAGCGTACAATGGGACAACTCCTACGAGCAGTACTTC
. | TRBJ2-2 | TRBD2 | TRBV9 | CASSVGSGGHRELFF | TGTGCCAGCAGCGTAGGTAGCGGGGGGCACCGGGAGCTGTTTTTT
. | TRBJ2-2 | . | TRBV2 | CASSNDLSTGELFF | TGTGCCAGCAGCAACGATTTGTCGACCGGGGAGCTGTTTTTT
. | TRBJ1-5 | . | TRBV4-1 | CASSQGHDSNQPQHF | TGCGCCAGCAGCCAAGGGCATGATAGCAATCAGCCCCAGCATTTT
few | TRBJ2-7 | TRBD2 | TRBV7-8 | CASSPAGSYEQYF | TGTGCCAGCAGCCCAGCGGGGAGCTACGAGCAGTACTTC
once | TRBJ1-1 | . | TRBV4-1 | CASSQAMTGAFTEAFF | TGCGCCAGCAGCCAAGCCATGACAGGTGCCTTCACTGAAGCTTTCTTT
few | TRBJ1-1 | . | TRBV11-2 | CASSLTNTEAFF | TGTGCCAGCAGCTTAACCAACACTGAAGCTTTCTTT
. | TRBJ1-5 | . | TRBV21-1 | CASSKIGGERDLWNQPQHF | TGTGCCAGCAGCAAAATAGGGGGCGAAAGGGATTTATGGAATCAGCCCCAGCATTTT
few | TRBJ1-4 | . | TRBV2 | CASSAGSEKLFF | TGTGCCAGCAGTGCTGGGAGTGAAAAACTGTTTTTT
. | TRBJ2-5 | . | TRBV5-6 | CASSGTDGETQYF | TGTGCCAGCAGCGGCACGGACGGAGAGACCCAGTACTTC
few | TRBJ1-6 | TRBD1 | TRBV19 | CASSTEDRGSPLHF | TGTGCCAGTAGTACTGAGGACAGGGGTTCACCCCTCCACTTT